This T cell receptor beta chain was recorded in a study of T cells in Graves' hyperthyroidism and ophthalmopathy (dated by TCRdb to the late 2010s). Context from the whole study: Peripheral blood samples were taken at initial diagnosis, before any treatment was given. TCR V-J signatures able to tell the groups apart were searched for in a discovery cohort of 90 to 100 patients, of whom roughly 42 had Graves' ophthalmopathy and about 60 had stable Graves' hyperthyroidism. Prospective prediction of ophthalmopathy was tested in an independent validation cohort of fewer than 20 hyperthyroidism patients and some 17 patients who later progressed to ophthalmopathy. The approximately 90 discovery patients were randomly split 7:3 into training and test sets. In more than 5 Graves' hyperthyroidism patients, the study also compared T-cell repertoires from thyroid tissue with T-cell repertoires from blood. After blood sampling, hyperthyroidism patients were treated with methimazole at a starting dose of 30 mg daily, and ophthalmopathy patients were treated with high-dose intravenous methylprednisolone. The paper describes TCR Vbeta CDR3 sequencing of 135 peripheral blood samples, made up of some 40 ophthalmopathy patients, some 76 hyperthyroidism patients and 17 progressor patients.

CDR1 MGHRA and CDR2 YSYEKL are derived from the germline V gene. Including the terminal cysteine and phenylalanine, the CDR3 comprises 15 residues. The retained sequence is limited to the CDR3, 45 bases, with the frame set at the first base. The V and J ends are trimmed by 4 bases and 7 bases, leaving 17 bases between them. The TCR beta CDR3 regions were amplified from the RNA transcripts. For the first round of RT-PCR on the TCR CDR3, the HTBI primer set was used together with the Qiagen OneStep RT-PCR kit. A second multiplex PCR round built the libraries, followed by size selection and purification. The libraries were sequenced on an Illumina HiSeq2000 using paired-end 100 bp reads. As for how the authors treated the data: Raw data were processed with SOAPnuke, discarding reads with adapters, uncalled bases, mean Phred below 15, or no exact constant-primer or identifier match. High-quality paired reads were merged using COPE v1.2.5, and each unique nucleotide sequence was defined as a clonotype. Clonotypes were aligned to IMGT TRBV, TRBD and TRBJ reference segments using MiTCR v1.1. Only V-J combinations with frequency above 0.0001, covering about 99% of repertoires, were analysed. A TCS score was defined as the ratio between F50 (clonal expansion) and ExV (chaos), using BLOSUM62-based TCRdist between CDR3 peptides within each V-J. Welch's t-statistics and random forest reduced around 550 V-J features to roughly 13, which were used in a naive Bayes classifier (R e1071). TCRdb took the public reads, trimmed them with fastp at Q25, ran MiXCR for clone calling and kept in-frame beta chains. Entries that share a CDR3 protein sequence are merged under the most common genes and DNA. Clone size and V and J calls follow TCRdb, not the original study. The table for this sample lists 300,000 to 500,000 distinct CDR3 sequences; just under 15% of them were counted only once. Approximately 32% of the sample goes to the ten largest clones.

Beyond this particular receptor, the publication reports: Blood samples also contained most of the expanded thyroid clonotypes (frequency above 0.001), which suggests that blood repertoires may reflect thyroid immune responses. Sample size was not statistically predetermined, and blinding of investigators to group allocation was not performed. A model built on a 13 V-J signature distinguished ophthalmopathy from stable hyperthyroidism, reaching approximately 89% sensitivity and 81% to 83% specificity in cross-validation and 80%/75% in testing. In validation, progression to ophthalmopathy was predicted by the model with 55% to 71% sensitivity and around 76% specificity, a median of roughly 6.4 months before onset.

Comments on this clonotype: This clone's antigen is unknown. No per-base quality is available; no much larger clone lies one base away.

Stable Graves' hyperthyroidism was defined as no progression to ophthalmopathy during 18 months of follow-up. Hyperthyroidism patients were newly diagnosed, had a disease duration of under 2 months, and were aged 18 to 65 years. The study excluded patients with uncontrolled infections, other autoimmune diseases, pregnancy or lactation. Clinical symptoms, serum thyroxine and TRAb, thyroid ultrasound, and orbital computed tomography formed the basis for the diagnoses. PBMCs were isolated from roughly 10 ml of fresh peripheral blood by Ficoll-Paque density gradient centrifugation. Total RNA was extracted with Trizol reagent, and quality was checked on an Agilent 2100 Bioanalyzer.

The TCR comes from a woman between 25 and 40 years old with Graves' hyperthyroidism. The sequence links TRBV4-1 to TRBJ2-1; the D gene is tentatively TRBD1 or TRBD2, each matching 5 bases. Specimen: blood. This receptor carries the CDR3 CASSLPGQGRNEQFF. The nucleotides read TGCGCCAGCAGCCTCCCGGGGCAGGGACGGAATGAGCAGTTCTTC.